This entry is about one T cell receptor (beta chain). This CDR3 region has 13 residues. Germline values: CDR1 GTSNPN, CDR2 SVGIG (reference sequence). V was shortened by 3 bases and J by 8 bases, with 16 bases between the two germline ends. This entry belongs to a study of T-cell memory formation after mild COVID-19. TCRdb analysed the 5' RACE reads with MiXCR anew, one entry per CDR3 protein. The data hold some 150,000 distinct CDR3 sequences, with approximately 26% observed a single time. J is TRBJ1-1 and V is TRBV30; a weak D match, TRBD1 (6 bases). The TCR sequence derives from an adult woman who had mild COVID-19 (a few samples of this study predate the infection). Cell type and time point are not known. The sample was PBMCs or a T cell subset sorted from them (not recorded which). The CDR3: CAWRITGNGEAFF. CDR3 coding DNA: TGTGCCTGGAGGATCACAGGGAATGGAGAAGCTTTCTTT.